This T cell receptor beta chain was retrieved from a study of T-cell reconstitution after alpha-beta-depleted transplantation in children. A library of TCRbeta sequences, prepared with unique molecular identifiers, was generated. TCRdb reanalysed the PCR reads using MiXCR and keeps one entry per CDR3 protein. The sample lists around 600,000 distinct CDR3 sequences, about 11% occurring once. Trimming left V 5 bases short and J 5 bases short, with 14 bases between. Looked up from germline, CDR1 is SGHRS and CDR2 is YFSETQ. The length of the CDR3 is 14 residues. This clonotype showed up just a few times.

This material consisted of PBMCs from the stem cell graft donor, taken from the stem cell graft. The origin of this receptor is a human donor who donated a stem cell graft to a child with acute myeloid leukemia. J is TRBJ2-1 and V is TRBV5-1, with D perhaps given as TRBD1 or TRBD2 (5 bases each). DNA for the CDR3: TGCGCCAGCAGGCAGGGACGGCTTAACAATGAGCAGTTCTTC. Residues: CASRQGRLNNEQFF.